These T cell receptor beta chains were read from a single sample in a study of ipilimumab plus nivolumab after autologous stem cell transplantation. Profiled with immunoSEQ multiplex PCR; TCRdb holds only in-frame clones, not every one. The sample holds roughly 86,000 clones, nearly 85% seen once. The sample consisted of PBMCs, taken in a trial of ipilimumab plus nivolumab as post-transplant consolidation. The receptors derive from a male donor with diffuse large B-cell lymphoma. The CDR3 runs from the conserved cysteine through the conserved F or W. The D gene is left open where the match is weak. Not all rows give a size; the values are once, few, many and, for expanded clones, a class.

J gene	clone size	V gene	D gene	CDR3 protein	CDR3 DNA
TRBJ1-2	NA	TRBV4-2	NA	CASSQVSAGGHGYTF	TGTGCCAGCAGCCAAGTCTCCGCCGGGGGCCATGGCTACACCTTC
TRBJ1-3	NA	TRBV7-2	NA	CASSLMGPGNTIYF	TGTGCCAGCAGCTTAATGGGACCTGGAAACACCATATATTTT
TRBJ2-7	NA	TRBV6-6	TRBD2	CASSHSGGISYEQYF	TGTGCCAGCAGCCACAGCGGGGGGATTTCCTACGAGCAGTACTTC
TRBJ1-2	NA	TRBV9	TRBD1	CASSEGARYGYTF	TGTGCCAGCAGCGAGGGGGCAAGATATGGCTACACCTTC
TRBJ1-1	NA	TRBV6-5	NA	CASIGQIEAFF	TGTGCCAGCATCGGACAAATTGAAGCTTTCTTT
TRBJ2-5	NA	TRBV12-5	NA	CASGLDASSLETQYF	TGTGCTAGTGGTTTGGACGCTAGCAGTTTGGAGACCCAGTACTTC
TRBJ2-7	NA	TRBV6-5	NA	CASGRYEQYF	TGTGCCAGCGGCAGGTACGAGCAGTACTTC
TRBJ1-2	NA	TRBV18	TRBD1	CASSPAGTGTTNYGYTF	TGTGCCAGCTCACCTGCCGGGACAGGGACGACTAACTATGGCTACACCTTC
TRBJ1-4	NA	TRBV13	NA	CASSTRTDNEKLFF	TGTGCCAGCAGCACCCGGACAGATAATGAAAAACTGTTTTTT
TRBJ2-3	NA	TRBV19	TRBD2	CASSPILAGGKDTQYF	TGTGCCAGTAGTCCTATTCTAGCGGGGGGCAAAGATACGCAGTATTTT
TRBJ1-4	NA	TRBV19	NA	CASSSGWEKLFF	TGTGCCAGTAGTTCAGGATGGGAAAAACTGTTTTTT
TRBJ1-1	NA	TRBV2	NA	CASSKGGSVTEAFF	TGTGCCAGCAGTAAGGGGGGATCCGTGACTGAAGCTTTCTTT
TRBJ2-2	once	TRBV19	TRBD1	CASRGDRGLAGELFF	TGTGCCAGTAGAGGGGACAGGGGGCTAGCCGGGGAGCTGTTTTTT
TRBJ2-1	NA	TRBV4-1	NA	CASSVRDSNEQFF	TGCGCCAGCAGCGTCCGGGACTCCAATGAGCAGTTCTTC
TRBJ1-5	many	TRBV19	NA	CASSRRGNQPQHF	TGTGCCAGTAGCAGGAGGGGCAATCAGCCCCAGCATTTT
TRBJ2-7	NA	TRBV6-1	NA	CASSEGAADTYEQYF	TGTGCCAGCAGTGAAGGGGCAGCAGACACCTACGAGCAGTACTTC
TRBJ2-2	NA	TRBV21-1	NA	CASSICDTGLTGELFF	TGTGCCAGCAGCATTTGTGACACAGGCTTGACCGGGGAGCTGTTTTTT
TRBJ1-3	NA	TRBV11-3	TRBD1	CASSLGQGVGNTIYF	TGTGCCAGCAGCTTAGGACAGGGAGTCGGAAACACCATATATTTT
TRBJ1-5	NA	TRBV7-9	NA	CASSPQGQPQHF	TGTGCCAGCAGCCCCCAGGGGCAGCCCCAGCATTTT
TRBJ2-6	NA	TRBV6-1	NA	CASSETVSGANVLTF	TGTGCCAGCAGCGAGACAGTCTCTGGGGCCAACGTCCTGACTTTC
TRBJ2-7	NA	TRBV10-3	TRBD1	CAISAGTGFYEQYF	TGTGCCATCAGTGCCGGGACAGGGTTCTACGAGCAGTACTTC
TRBJ1-2	NA	TRBV4-1	NA	CASSQETDPLYGYTF	TGCGCCAGCAGCCAAGAGACAGACCCTCTCTATGGCTACACCTTC
TRBJ1-1	NA	TRBV7-9	NA	CASSSPANQNTEAFF	TGTGCCAGCAGCTCTCCGGCGAACCAAAACACTGAAGCTTTCTTT
TRBJ2-3	once	TRBV7-2	TRBD2	CASSAKPGLPTDTQYF	TGTGCCAGCAGCGCAAAACCGGGACTACCCACAGATACGCAGTATTTT
TRBJ2-2	NA	TRBV5-4	NA	CASSSGKRGRVTGELFF	TGTGCCAGCAGCTCAGGGAAACGGGGCAGGGTCACCGGGGAGCTGTTTTTT
TRBJ2-5	NA	TRBV4-2	NA	CSSSPQQIGPKETQYF	TGTTCCAGCAGCCCGCAACAAATAGGACCTAAAGAGACCCAGTACTTC
TRBJ2-5	NA	TRBV5-8	NA	CASSLGLSDWETQYF	TGTGCCAGCAGCTTGGGTTTGAGCGATTGGGAGACCCAGTACTTC
TRBJ2-7	once	TRBV2	TRBD2	CASTETSGDYEQYF	TGTGCCAGCACCGAGACTAGCGGGGACTACGAGCAGTACTTC
TRBJ2-1	NA	TRBV7-9	NA	CASSYGSSYNEQFF	TGTGCCAGCAGCTATGGGAGTTCCTACAATGAGCAGTTCTTC
TRBJ2-5	NA	TRBV5-6	NA	CASSLGTLLQETQYF	TGTGCCAGCAGCTTGGGAACGCTTCTCCAAGAGACCCAGTACTTC
TRBJ2-7	once	TRBV23-1	NA	CASRISGRRESYYEQYF	TGCGCCAGCAGGATATCGGGCCGCCGGGAGAGTTACTACGAGCAGTACTTC
TRBJ2-3	NA	TRBV19	NA	CASSSPAGSDTQYF	TGTGCCAGTAGTAGCCCCGCGGGCTCAGATACGCAGTATTTT
TRBJ2-2	NA	TRBV4-2	NA	CASSQDGRAGELFF	TGTGCCAGCAGCCAAGATGGCAGGGCCGGGGAGCTGTTTTTT
TRBJ1-2	NA	TRBV5-5	NA	CASSPPGYGYTF	TGTGCCAGCAGCCCTCCAGGCTATGGCTACACCTTC
TRBJ2-1	once	TRBV19	NA	CASTGTVNNEQFF	TGTGCCAGCACCGGGACCGTGAACAATGAGCAGTTCTTC
TRBJ1-2	NA	TRBV19	NA	CASSNRNRERQGGTF	TGTGCCAGTAGTAATCGAAACCGTGAGAGGCAGGGAGGCACCTTC
TRBJ2-7	NA	TRBV4-1	NA	CASSQGIGLSYEQYF	TGCGCCAGCAGCCAGGGGATTGGCTTATCCTACGAGCAGTACTTC
TRBJ1-1	NA	TRBV4-1	NA	CASSQGRGKGNTEAFF	TGCGCCAGCAGCCAAGGGCGGGGGAAGGGGAACACTGAAGCTTTCTTT
TRBJ1-3	once	TRBV6-6	NA	CASSYGGRFGGNTIYF	TGTGCCAGCAGTTACGGGGGGAGATTTGGCGGAAACACCATATATTTT
TRBJ1-1	NA	TRBV5-1	NA	CASSARAGGNTEAFF	TGCGCCAGCAGCGCGCGGGCTGGGGGGAACACTGAAGCTTTCTTT
TRBJ2-7	NA	TRBV11-2	TRBD2	CASSLRRTSGGAREQYF	TGTGCCAGCAGCTTACGCCGGACTAGCGGGGGGGCGAGGGAGCAGTACTTC
TRBJ2-5	NA	TRBV30	NA	CAWSEDQETQYF	TGTGCCTGGAGTGAGGATCAAGAGACCCAGTACTTC
TRBJ1-5	few	TRBV27	TRBD1	CASSSNLGQGARQPQHF	TGTGCCAGCAGTTCGAACTTGGGACAGGGGGCGAGACAGCCCCAGCATTTT
TRBJ2-5	once	TRBV19	TRBD1	CASSIGQGVETQYF	TGTGCCAGTAGTATAGGGCAGGGGGTCGAGACCCAGTACTTC
TRBJ2-7	once	TRBV6-1	NA	CASSPFSSEQYF	TGTGCCAGCAGTCCCTTCTCCTCCGAGCAGTACTTC
TRBJ1-2	NA	TRBV5-4	TRBD1	CASSLELTGGGNYGYTF	TGTGCCAGCAGCTTGGAGCTCACAGGGGGCGGAAACTATGGCTACACCTTC
TRBJ2-7	few	TRBV4-3	NA	CASSQVVGASYEQYF	TGCGCCAGCAGCCAAGTCGTGGGGGCCTCCTACGAGCAGTACTTC
TRBJ1-1	NA	TRBV6-1	NA	CASSREETEAFF	TGTGCCAGCAGTCGCGAGGAAACTGAAGCTTTCTTT
TRBJ1-1	once	TRBV6-5	TRBD1	CASRIQGKAFF	TGTGCCAGCAGGATACAGGGGAAAGCTTTCTTT
TRBJ1-4	once	TRBV5-1	TRBD1	CASRLQGSGTNEKLFF	TGCGCCAGCAGATTACAGGGGAGCGGAACTAATGAAAAACTGTTTTTT
TRBJ2-6	once	TRBV19	TRBD1	CASQDRGTYGANVLTF	TGTGCCAGTCAGGACAGGGGAACGTATGGGGCCAACGTCCTGACTTTC
TRBJ1-6	NA	TRBV6-5	NA	CASSVQGNSPLHF	TGTGCCAGCAGTGTACAGGGAAATTCACCCCTCCACTTT
TRBJ1-6	once	TRBV7-2	NA	CASSTLGRTGYSPLHF	TGTGCCAGCAGTACGCTTGGAAGAACAGGGTATTCACCCCTCCACTTT
TRBJ1-1	NA	TRBV5-1	NA	CASSQNKEAFF	TGCGCCAGCAGCCAAAACAAGGAAGCTTTCTTT
TRBJ2-5	NA	TRBV6-6	NA	CASSSGETQYF	TGTGCCAGCAGTTCAGGAGAGACCCAGTACTTC
TRBJ1-4	NA	TRBV5-1	NA	CASSLGQPPEKLFF	TGCGCCAGCAGCTTGGGACAGCCCCCTGAAAAACTGTTTTTT
TRBJ2-5	NA	TRBV13	TRBD2	CASSSTVGLAGGREETQYF	TGTGCCAGCAGCTCCACGGTGGGGCTAGCGGGGGGCCGGGAAGAGACCCAGTACTTC
TRBJ1-6	NA	TRBV19	TRBD1	CASSSTGGVGSPLHF	TGTGCCAGTAGTAGCACAGGGGGCGTGGGTTCACCCCTCCACTTT
TRBJ1-2	NA	TRBV9	NA	CASSVEVSGGYTF	TGTGCCAGCAGCGTAGAAGTGAGTGGTGGCTACACCTTC